This is a list of T cell receptor beta chains from one sample in a study of Graves' ophthalmopathy and Graves' hyperthyroidism. In TCRdb, the multiplex PCR reads were re-called with MiXCR into one record per CDR3 protein. Of 200,000 to 250,000 distinct CDR3 sequences listed, approximately 28% are singletons. Sequencing was done on a sample of peripheral blood. Receptor source: a man aged 50-59 years with Graves' ophthalmopathy. CDR3s include the opening cysteine and the closing phenylalanine or tryptophan. Fields, in order: clone size, D gene, V gene, J gene, CDR3 protein, CDR3 DNA. D genes are given only for firm matches. Clone size is shown for a subset of rows, as once, few, many or a class of expanded clone.

many	TRBD1	TRBV4-2	TRBJ1-2	CASRAGGYGYTF	TGTGCCAGCAGGGCAGGGGGGTATGGCTACACCTTC
-	-	TRBV12-3/TRBV12-4	TRBJ1-3	CASSLSGLSGNTIYF	TGTGCCAGCAGTTTATCGGGGCTCTCTGGAAACACCATATATTTT
-	-	TRBV9	TRBJ1-2	CASSIGGITAGYTF	TGTGCCAGCAGCATAGGTGGGATTACGGCTGGCTACACCTTC
many	TRBD2	TRBV6-6	TRBJ2-5	CASTEDGREETQYF	TGTGCCAGCACGGAGGACGGGAGGGAAGAGACCCAGTACTTC
-	-	TRBV28	TRBJ2-7	CASSLGSRWYF	TGTGCCAGCAGTTTAGGGTCGCGGTGGTACTTC
many	-	TRBV2	TRBJ2-5	CATSSLGEGETQYF	TGTGCCACCTCCTCATTGGGGGAAGGGGAGACCCAGTACTTC
many	TRBD2	TRBV27	TRBJ2-4	CASSSTSWNIQYF	TGTGCCAGCAGTTCGACTAGCTGGAACATTCAGTACTTC
many	-	TRBV27	TRBJ2-3	CASSPPRGNGRDTQYF	TGTGCCAGCAGCCCTCCACGGGGGAACGGTAGAGATACGCAGTATTTT
many	-	TRBV19	TRBJ1-2	CASSPTQNYGYTF	TGTGCCAGTAGCCCCACGCAGAACTATGGCTACACCTTC
-	-	TRBV11-2	TRBJ2-6	CASRIGGGANVLTF	TGTGCCAGCAGGATCGGCGGTGGGGCCAACGTCCTGACTTTC
many	TRBD2	TRBV28	TRBJ2-5	CASSSTSGRGETQYF	TGTGCCAGCAGTTCGACTAGCGGGAGAGGAGAGACCCAGTACTTC
many	-	TRBV27	TRBJ2-7	CASSPLDLLSYEQYF	TGTGCCAGCAGTCCGCTCGACTTACTCTCCTACGAGCAGTACTTC
-	-	TRBV2	TRBJ1-6	CASSIGRDNSPLHF	TGTGCCAGCAGTATTGGACGGGATAATTCACCCCTCCACTTT
-	-	TRBV28	TRBJ2-7	CASSLIGQSSYEQYF	TGTGCCAGCAGTTTAATAGGACAGAGCTCCTACGAGCAGTACTTC
few	-	TRBV9	TRBJ1-2	CASSVGNSAYGYTF	TGTGCCAGCAGCGTAGGGAACTCCGCCTATGGCTACACCTTC
many	TRBD2	TRBV27	TRBJ2-6	CASSSRTSASSGANVLTF	TGTGCCAGCAGTTCCAGGACTAGCGCGAGCTCTGGGGCCAACGTCCTGACTTTC
many	-	TRBV6-1	TRBJ1-2	CASSDARDSYGYTF	TGTGCCAGCAGTGATGCCAGGGATAGCTATGGCTACACCTTC
-	-	TRBV4-3	TRBJ1-1	CASSQDALLQAAFF	TGCGCCAGCAGCCAAGATGCATTGCTACAGGCGGCTTTCTTT
many	TRBD2	TRBV12-3/TRBV12-4	TRBJ2-2	CASSPRMSGRAGELFF	TGTGCCAGCAGTCCAAGGATGAGCGGGAGGGCCGGGGAGCTGTTTTTT
-	-	TRBV28	TRBJ1-2	CASNPAGRPGGYTF	TGTGCCAGCAATCCCGCGGGACGTCCCGGGGGCTACACCTTC
-	TRBD1	TRBV28	TRBJ2-2	CASSFRVTGTATGELFF	TGTGCCAGCAGTTTTCGGGTGACAGGGACCGCTACCGGGGAGCTGTTTTTT
many	-	TRBV18	TRBJ2-2	CASSPSRANTGELFF	TGTGCCAGCTCACCGAGCAGGGCGAACACCGGGGAGCTGTTTTTT
many	TRBD2	TRBV30	TRBJ2-2	CAWVAGGNSGELFF	TGTGCCTGGGTAGCGGGAGGAAATTCCGGGGAGCTGTTTTTT
many	-	TRBV20-1	TRBJ1-1	CSARDFRGVNTEAFF	TGCAGTGCTAGAGATTTTAGGGGAGTGAACACTGAAGCTTTCTTT
-	-	TRBV6-2/TRBV6-3	TRBJ1-2	CASTPPGTKRGYTF	TGTGCCAGCACCCCCCCGGGAACGAAAAGGGGCTACACCTTC
once	-	TRBV6-1	TRBJ1-3	CASSRGHRGSPGNTIYF	TGTGCCAGCAGTAGAGGACACCGGGGTAGTCCCGGAAACACCATATATTTT
many	TRBD2	TRBV2	TRBJ2-7	CASRLAGSEQYF	TGTGCCAGCAGGTTAGCGGGATCCGAGCAGTACTTC
many	-	TRBV12-3/TRBV12-4	TRBJ1-1	CASSPGRRANTEAFF	TGTGCCAGCAGTCCCGGAAGAAGGGCCAACACTGAAGCTTTCTTT
many	-	TRBV2	TRBJ1-2	CASSAPQGQISYGYTF	TGTGCCAGCAGTGCTCCTCAGGGGCAGATTTCCTATGGCTACACCTTC
-	-	TRBV27	TRBJ2-7	CASSRKLGRLDEQYF	TGTGCCAGCAGTCGAAAACTAGGGAGGTTAGACGAGCAGTACTTC
once	TRBD1	TRBV6-1	TRBJ1-5	CASRGQVYQPQHF	TGTGCCAGCAGAGGACAGGTATATCAGCCCCAGCATTTT
many	-	TRBV27	TRBJ1-2	CASSLSPLAFAGYTF	TGTGCCAGCAGTTTAAGTCCACTCGCTTTTGCTGGCTACACCTTC
many	TRBD2	TRBV20-1	TRBJ2-2	CSARDHPAGGDTGELFF	TGCAGTGCTAGAGATCACCCAGCGGGAGGTGATACCGGGGAGCTGTTTTTT
-	-	TRBV5-1	TRBJ2-2	CASSPQYTGELFF	TGCGCCAGCAGCCCACAGTACACCGGGGAGCTGTTTTTT
-	-	TRBV12-3/TRBV12-4	TRBJ1-5	CASSEVKGFSGNQPQHF	TGTGCCAGCAGTGAAGTTAAGGGATTTTCGGGCAATCAGCCCCAGCATTTT
many	-	TRBV30	TRBJ1-1	CAWTWGDFEAFF	TGTGCCTGGACTTGGGGGGATTTTGAAGCTTTCTTT
many	-	TRBV11-2	TRBJ2-7	CASTPATGGETTRQYF	TGTGCCAGCACCCCTGCGACGGGCGGGGAAACTACCAGGCAGTACTTC
many	-	TRBV27	TRBJ1-5	CASSEQGGNQPQHF	TGTGCCAGCAGTGAACAGGGAGGCAATCAGCCCCAGCATTTT
many	TRBD1	TRBV7-9	TRBJ2-7	CASSWATGEQQYF	TGTGCCAGCAGCTGGGCTACAGGGGAGCAGCAGTACTTC
few	-	TRBV28	TRBJ2-5	CASSLRGLETQYF	TGTGCCAGCAGTTTGCGGGGTCTGGAGACCCAGTACTTC
many	-	TRBV19	TRBJ2-5	CASSIGGAGGSETQYF	TGTGCCAGTAGTATTGGAGGGGCAGGGGGATCGGAGACCCAGTACTTC
-	TRBD1	TRBV12-3/TRBV12-4	TRBJ1-6	CASSGRQGNNSPLHF	TGTGCCAGCAGCGGTAGACAGGGGAATAATTCACCCCTCCACTTT
many	TRBD1	TRBV19	TRBJ1-5	CASSPGTGGFQPQHF	TGTGCCAGTAGTCCCGGGACAGGGGGCTTTCAGCCCCAGCATTTT
many	-	TRBV6-2/TRBV6-3	TRBJ1-5	CASRIRDVQDSNQPQHF	TGTGCCAGCAGAATCCGGGACGTACAAGATAGCAATCAGCCCCAGCATTTT
many	-	TRBV6-5	TRBJ2-2	CASSYGTGELFF	TGTGCCAGCAGTTACGGCACCGGGGAGCTGTTTTTT